This entry lists 24 T cell receptor beta chains sequenced from one sample in a study of neurological immune-mediated disorders. TCRdb re-analysed the 5' RACE reads in MiXCR, keeping a single row per CDR3 protein. The repertoire holds about 38,000 distinct CDR3 sequences, with approximately 5% as singletons. The sequencing sample was made of CD4+ T cells from blood. Receptor source: a man between 18 and 29 years old in good health.

The sample holds many counts of this clonotype. The gene calls are TRBV20-1 and TRBJ1-2; unclear D gene. Germline V CDR1 and CDR2: DFQATT, SNEGSKA (reference sequence). Trimming cost V 3 bases and J 5 bases, with 10 bases left between them. This CDR3 has 12 residues. The CDR3 is CSASQATYGYTF. CDR3 DNA: TGCAGTGCTAGTCAGGCAACTTATGGCTACACCTTC.

This clonotype was recorded at least ten times. The chain employs TRBV9 and TRBJ2-1; 7 bases match TRBD2. This CDR3 comprises 14 residues. Germline-derived CDR1 and CDR2 are SGDLS and YYNGEE. Losses at the gene ends were 6 bases for V and 7 bases for J; bases not matched to a gene: 10. The CDR3 DNA follows: TGTGCCAGCACCAGAGCGGGGCCAAGTAATGAGCAGTTCTTC. It encodes CASTRAGPSNEQFF.

This clonotype came up many times. J is TRBJ1-4 and V is TRBV12-3 or TRBV12-4, with D unresolved. The CDR3 is 14 amino acids. Trimming removed 3 bases from V and 7 bases from J, with 12 bases in between. The CDR3 DNA follows: TGTGCCAGCAGTTTCGGAGCAGAGGGTGAAAAACTGTTTTTT. It yields the protein CASSFGAEGEKLFF.

This clonotype was recorded at least ten times. DNA of the CDR3: TGTGCCAGCAGCGTAGGGGCTAGCGTCTACTACGAGCAGTACTTC. Residues: CASSVGASVYYEQYF. This chain uses TRBV9 with TRBJ2-7; perhaps TRBD2 as D (6 bases). The CDR3 contains 15 residues. The ends were cut back, 0 bases at V and 3 bases at J, with 13 bases in the middle. Looked up from germline, CDR1 is SGDLS and CDR2 is YYNGEE.

This clonotype has a count of ten or more. The rearrangement uses TRBV5-1 and TRBJ2-7, with 10 bases lining up with TRBD1. The J segment lost 4 bases and the V segment lost 0 bases, leaving 4 bases of the junction unmatched. The CDR3 extends over 15 amino acids. From germline, CDR1 is SGHRS and CDR2 YFSETQ. The CDR3 sequence is CASSLGQGAFYEQYF. CDR3 bases: TGCGCCAGCAGCTTGGGACAGGGGGCTTTTTACGAGCAGTACTTC.

The sample holds a few counts of this clonotype. This rearrangement joins TRBV3-1 to TRBJ1-5; no reliable D call. This CDR3 is built from 12 residues. Germline loops: CDR1 LGHDT, CDR2 YNNKEL (reference sequence). V lost 5 bases and J lost 9, with 11 bases in between. For the CDR3, the DNA is TGTGCCAGCAGCACCGCTTATGGGCCCCAGCATTTT. It yields the protein CASSTAYGPQHF.

This clonotype was detected ten times or more. The chain combines TRBV14 with TRBJ2-7, with D unclear. Deletions cut 4 bases from V and 5 bases from J, with 12 bases between. This CDR3 has 13 amino acids. Germline CDR1 and CDR2: SGHDN and FVKESK. The CDR3, as DNA: TGTGCCAGCAGCCCCTCCCCGGGCCACGAGCAGTACTTC. Translated, it gives CASSPSPGHEQYF.

This chain uses TRBV6-4 with TRBJ2-2; the match to TRBD1 covers 7 bases. The CDR3 spans 14 residues. Germline V CDR1 and CDR2: MRHNA, SNTAGT. V dropped 1 base and J dropped 5; count of bases not matched to a gene: 1. The CDR3 DNA reads as TGTGCCAGCAGTGACTACAGGGGTACCGGGGAGCTGTTTTTT. Translated, it gives CASSDYRGTGELFF.

This clonotype was picked up many times. The gene calls are TRBV12-3 or TRBV12-4 and TRBJ1-1, with a tentative D call TRBD1 (6 bases). Deletions cut 8 bases from V and 6 bases from J, with 16 bases between. The CDR3 extends over 13 amino acids. CDR3 bases: TGTGCCAGCTCCTTGACAGGCGACGCTGAAGCTTTCTTT. This codes for CASSLTGDAEAFF.

This clonotype was found many times. V and J are TRBV20-1 and TRBJ2-5; weak D call: TRBD1 (5 bases). Germline CDR1 reads DFQATT; CDR2 reads SNEGSKA (reference sequence). The CDR3 has 14 residues. The ends were cut back, 3 bases at V and 8 bases at J, with 19 bases in the middle. The CDR3 DNA sequence: TGCAGTGCTAGGATCTCGCTGACAGTCGCCACCCAGTACTTC. Amino acid sequence: CSARISLTVATQYF.

This clonotype was detected only a few times. The chain couples TRBV6-5 to TRBJ1-2; TRBD1 matches 11 bases. Unmatched junction bases numbered 5, after V lost 0 bases and J lost 8 bases. The CDR3 contains 15 residues. Per germline, CDR1 MNHEY and CDR2 SVGAGI. CDR3 sequence: CASSYSGQGAEGYTF. CDR3 bases: TGTGCCAGCAGTTACTCCGGACAGGGGGCGGAAGGCTACACCTTC.

The table lists this clonotype with many counts. The chain couples TRBV20-1 to TRBJ2-1; D might be TRBD2 (5 bases). This CDR3 has 14 amino acids. Germline V gives CDR1 DFQATT, CDR2 SNEGSKA (reference sequence). The ends were cut back, 0 bases at V and 3 bases at J, with 9 bases in the middle. For the CDR3, the DNA is TGCAGTGCTAGAGATTGGGGAGTCTACAATGAGCAGTTCTTC. Amino acid sequence: CSARDWGVYNEQFF.

This clonotype has ten or more counts. V and J are TRBV6-2 or TRBV6-3 and TRBJ2-5; tentatively, D is TRBD2 (5 bases). The CDR3 sequence is 15 residues long. Deletions cut 3 bases from V and 2 bases from J, with 13 bases between. Germline values: CDR1 MNHEY, CDR2 SVGEGT. The CDR3 sequence: CASSYRGQVQETQYF. The CDR3 nucleotides read TGTGCCAGCAGTTATCGCGGGCAGGTACAAGAGACCCAGTACTTC.

At least ten counts were recorded for this clonotype. The rearrangement links TRBV20-1 to TRBJ1-1; D is unresolved. Germline V gene data show CDR1 as DFQATT and CDR2 as SNEGSKA (reference sequence). CDR3 size: 13 residues. Trimming pared 6 bases from V and 3 bases from J, leaving 14 bases between. The CDR3 here is CSALVRLDTEAFF. In DNA form, the CDR3 reads TGCAGTGCCCTGGTTCGGCTGGACACTGAAGCTTTCTTT.

This clonotype was recorded at least ten times. The chain links TRBV20-1 to TRBJ1-5; D is undetermined. CDR3 size: 14 residues. Trimming left V 3 bases short and J 3 bases short, with 12 bases between. Germline loops: CDR1 DFQATT, CDR2 SNEGSKA (reference sequence). The CDR3 DNA reads TGCAGTGCTAGCCTCGGACCGATCAATCAGCCCCAGCATTTT. Translating it yields CSASLGPINQPQHF.

This clonotype was seen at least ten times. The rearrangement joins TRBV5-1 to TRBJ1-4; no clear D gene. This CDR3 is built from 14 residues. Trimming took off 4 bases at V and 5 bases at J, with 12 bases between the two ends. CDR1 is SGHRS and CDR2 is YFSETQ in the germline V gene. CDR3 in amino acids: CASSLQPVNEKLFF. As DNA, the CDR3 is TGCGCCAGCAGCCTCCAGCCCGTCAATGAAAAACTGTTTTTT. Filled out from reference TRBV5-1 and TRBJ1-4, the complete variable domain reads KAGVTQTPRYLIKTRGQQVTLSCSPISGHRSVSWYQQTPGQGLQFLFEYFSETQRNKGNFPGRFSGRQFSNSRSEMNVSTLELGDSALYLCASSLQPVNEKLFFGSGTQLSVL.

In its sample, this clonotype was seen many times. The chain is built from TRBV2 and TRBJ1-6; possible D gene TRBD1, 5 bases. The CDR3 has 17 residues. V was clipped by 6 bases and J by 2 bases, with 17 bases between them. Germline V gives CDR1 SNHLY, CDR2 FYNNEI. The chain's CDR3 is CASRDDSYDAYNSPLHF. CDR3 bases: TGTGCCAGCAGGGACGACAGCTACGACGCCTATAATTCACCCCTCCACTTT.

In this sample, this clonotype turned up many times. The genes are TRBV20-1 and TRBJ2-5; 10 nucleotides line up with TRBD2. Germline V gene data show CDR1 as DFQATT and CDR2 as SNEGSKA (reference sequence). The CDR3 spans 13 residues. The CDR3 DNA reads as TGCAGCCAGGAAGCGGGGGGGGTAGAGACCCAGTACTTC. Its translation is CSQEAGGVETQYF.

The rearrangement uses TRBV12-3 or TRBV12-4 and TRBJ1-1; no clear D gene. Trimming took off 3 bases at V and 7 bases at J, with 9 bases between the two ends. The CDR3 covers 12 residues. The CDR3 DNA follows: TGTGCCAGCAGTTTTTGGAAAAGTGAAGCTTTCTTT. Translating gives CASSFWKSEAFF.

This clonotype has a count of ten or more. The chain recombines TRBV19 with TRBJ1-5; unclear D gene. This CDR3 spans 14 amino acids. Trimming took off 5 bases at V and 1 base at J, with 9 bases between the two ends. Germline CDR1 reads LNHDA; CDR2 reads SQIVND (reference sequence). CDR3 in DNA: TGTGCCAGTAGTGTCGACATCAGCAATCAGCCCCAGCATTTT. This translates into CASSVDISNQPQHF.

This clonotype was recorded many times. The V and J genes are TRBV5-1 and TRBJ1-1, with D possibly TRBD1 on 5 matching bases. This CDR3 region has 13 residues. Per germline, CDR1 SGHRS and CDR2 YFSETQ. The germline V and J ends were trimmed by 6 bases and 4 bases, with 13 bases remaining between them. CDR3 loop: CASTRVGGTEAFF. Written as DNA, the CDR3 is TGCGCCAGCACCCGGGTGGGGGGCACTGAAGCTTTCTTT.

In this sample, this clonotype turned up many times. The rearrangement links TRBV5-1 to TRBJ1-2; possibly TRBD1 for D (6 bases). The CDR3 spans 14 residues. Between the trimmed V and J ends, which lost 4 bases and 8 bases, there was a span of 18 bases. From germline, CDR1 is SGHRS and CDR2 YFSETQ. CDR3 nucleotide sequence: TGCGCCAGCAGCGCCCCGGGGGCCGATCGGGGCTACACCTTC. Protein product: CASSAPGADRGYTF.

This clonotype was seen many times. The V gene is TRBV5-1, the J gene TRBJ2-5; D remains ambiguous. CDR1 is SGHRS, CDR2 YFSETQ, per germline. V lost 0 bases and J lost 7, with 13 bases in between. The CDR3 consists of 14 residues. The CDR3 region has the DNA TGCGCCAGCAGCTTGGTACCGGGTGAAGTGACCCAGTACTTC. Its protein is CASSLVPGEVTQYF.

This clonotype was detected ten times or more. The J gene is TRBJ2-3, the V gene TRBV20-1, with a tentative D call TRBD1 (6 bases). The germline V gene encodes CDR1 DFQATT and CDR2 SNEGSKA (reference sequence). The CDR3 runs to 14 residues. Trimming removed 8 bases from V and 2 bases from J, with 17 bases in between. In nucleotides, the CDR3 is TGCAGTTTTAAGTGGGGGCCCTCCACAGATACGCAGTATTTT. It translates to CSFKWGPSTDTQYF.